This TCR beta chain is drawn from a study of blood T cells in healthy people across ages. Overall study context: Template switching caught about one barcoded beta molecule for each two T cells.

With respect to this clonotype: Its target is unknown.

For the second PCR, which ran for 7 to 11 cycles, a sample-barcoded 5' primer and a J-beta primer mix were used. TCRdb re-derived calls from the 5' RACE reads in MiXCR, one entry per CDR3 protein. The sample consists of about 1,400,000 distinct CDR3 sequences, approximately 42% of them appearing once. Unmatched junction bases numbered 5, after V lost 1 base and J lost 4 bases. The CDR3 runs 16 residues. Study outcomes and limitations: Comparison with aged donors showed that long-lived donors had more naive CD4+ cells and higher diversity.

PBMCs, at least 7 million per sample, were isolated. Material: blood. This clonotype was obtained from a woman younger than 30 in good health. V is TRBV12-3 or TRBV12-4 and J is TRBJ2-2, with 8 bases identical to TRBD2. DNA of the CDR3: TGTGCCAGCAGTTTAGGGGGTAGCGGGACCACCGGGGAGCTGTTTTTT. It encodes CASSLGGSGTTGELFF.